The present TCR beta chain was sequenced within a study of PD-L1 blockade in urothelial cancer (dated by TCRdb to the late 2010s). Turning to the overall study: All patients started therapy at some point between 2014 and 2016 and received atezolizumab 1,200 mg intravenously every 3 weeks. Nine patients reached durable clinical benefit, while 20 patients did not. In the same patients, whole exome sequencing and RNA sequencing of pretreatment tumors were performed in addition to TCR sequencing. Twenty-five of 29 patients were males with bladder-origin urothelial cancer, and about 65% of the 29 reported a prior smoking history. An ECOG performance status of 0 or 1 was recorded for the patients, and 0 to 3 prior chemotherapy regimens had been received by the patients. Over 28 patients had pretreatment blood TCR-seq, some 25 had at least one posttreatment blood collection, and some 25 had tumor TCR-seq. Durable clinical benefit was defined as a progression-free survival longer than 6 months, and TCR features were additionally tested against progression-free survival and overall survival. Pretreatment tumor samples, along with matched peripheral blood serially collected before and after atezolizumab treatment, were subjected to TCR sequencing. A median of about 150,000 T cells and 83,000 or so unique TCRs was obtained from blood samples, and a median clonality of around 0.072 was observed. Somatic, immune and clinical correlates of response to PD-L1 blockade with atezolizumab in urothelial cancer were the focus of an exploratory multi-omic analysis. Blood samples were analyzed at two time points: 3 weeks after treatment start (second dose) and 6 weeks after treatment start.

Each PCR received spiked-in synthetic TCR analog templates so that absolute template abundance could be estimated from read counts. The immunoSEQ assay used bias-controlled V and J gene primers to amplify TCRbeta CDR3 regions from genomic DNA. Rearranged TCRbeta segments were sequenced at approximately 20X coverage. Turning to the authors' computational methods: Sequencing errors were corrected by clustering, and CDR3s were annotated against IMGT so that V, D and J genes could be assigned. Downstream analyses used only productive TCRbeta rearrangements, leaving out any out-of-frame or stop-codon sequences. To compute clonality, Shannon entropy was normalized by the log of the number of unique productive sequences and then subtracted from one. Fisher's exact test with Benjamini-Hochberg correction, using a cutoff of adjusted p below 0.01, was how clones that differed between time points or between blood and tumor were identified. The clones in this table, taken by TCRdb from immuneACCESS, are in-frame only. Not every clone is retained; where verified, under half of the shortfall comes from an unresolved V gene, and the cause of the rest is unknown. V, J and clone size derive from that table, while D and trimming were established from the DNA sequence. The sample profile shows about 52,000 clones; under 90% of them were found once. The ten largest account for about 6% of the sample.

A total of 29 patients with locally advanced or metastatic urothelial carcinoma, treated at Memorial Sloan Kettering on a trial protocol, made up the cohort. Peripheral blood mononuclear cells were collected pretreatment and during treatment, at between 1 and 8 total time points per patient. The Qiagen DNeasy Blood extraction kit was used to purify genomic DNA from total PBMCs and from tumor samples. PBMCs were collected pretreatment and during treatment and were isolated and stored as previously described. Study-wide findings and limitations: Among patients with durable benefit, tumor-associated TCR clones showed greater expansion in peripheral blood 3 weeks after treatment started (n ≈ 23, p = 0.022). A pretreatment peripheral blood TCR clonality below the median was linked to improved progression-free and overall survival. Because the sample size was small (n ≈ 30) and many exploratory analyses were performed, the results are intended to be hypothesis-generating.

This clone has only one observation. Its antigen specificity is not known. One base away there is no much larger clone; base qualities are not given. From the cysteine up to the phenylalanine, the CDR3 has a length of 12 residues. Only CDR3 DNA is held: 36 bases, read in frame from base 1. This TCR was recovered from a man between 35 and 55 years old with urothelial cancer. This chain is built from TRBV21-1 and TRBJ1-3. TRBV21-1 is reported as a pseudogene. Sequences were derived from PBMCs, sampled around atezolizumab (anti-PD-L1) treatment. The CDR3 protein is CASSKETLTIYF. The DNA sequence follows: TGTGCCAGCAGCAAAGAAACTCTCACCATATATTTT.